One sample yielded the 5 T cell receptor beta chains listed below, sequenced in a study of human T cells and chemical hapten exposure. The time point was: pre-sensitization, week 0. Treatment denoted: therapeutic diphenylcyclopropenone sensitization with weekly scalp DPC. In TCRdb, the RACE reads were re-called with MiXCR into one record per CDR3 protein. The sample records roughly 120,000 distinct CDR3 sequences, approximately 13% being singletons. Sample: whole blood, taken in connection with sensitization to the hapten diphenylcyclopropenone (DPC). These receptors were obtained from a woman between 18 and 29 years old with alopecia areata. Some clones in this sample may be carry-over from other donors' samples.

This clonotype turned up a few times. V and J are TRBV5-1 and TRBJ1-6; no firm D call. This CDR3 comprises 14 residues. From germline, CDR1 is SGHRS and CDR2 YFSETQ. V gave up 3 bases and J gave up 5 bases, with 9 bases separating them. CDR3 sequence reads: CASSYGRNNSPLHF. CDR3 bases: TGCGCCAGCAGCTACGGACGGAATAATTCACCCCTCCACTTT.

The rearrangement links TRBV4-3 to TRBJ2-7; D gene unclear. CDR1 is LGHNA, CDR2 YSLEER, per germline. The CDR3 consists of 11 residues. Trimming stripped 5 bases from V and 6 bases from J, with 8 bases between. CDR3 region: CASSYICEQYF. In DNA, the CDR3 is TGCGCCAGCAGCTATATCTGCGAGCAGTACTTC.

This clonotype was seen repeatedly, ten times or more. Written as DNA, the CDR3 is TGTGCCAGCAGTCTCGGGCCCCCTCAGCCCCAGCATTTT. It specifies CASSLGPPQPQHF. V is TRBV28 and J is TRBJ1-5; no definite D call. The CDR3 length is 13 residues. The V and J ends lost 5 bases and 6 bases respectively, with 11 bases between them. The germline CDR1 and CDR2 sequences are MDHEN and SYDVKM.

The V gene is TRBV28, the J gene TRBJ2-6; 8 bases line up with TRBD2. The CDR3 has 20 amino acids. Germline loops: CDR1 MDHEN, CDR2 SYDVKM. The J segment lost 0 bases and the V segment lost 6 bases, leaving 16 bases of the junction unmatched. The CDR3 is CASSPWVAGQGSSGANVLTF. The CDR3 DNA reads TGTGCCAGCAGCCCTTGGGTAGCGGGGCAGGGTTCCTCTGGGGCCAACGTCCTGACTTTC. Using reference TRBV28 and TRBJ2-6 for the parts outside the CDR3, the full variable domain is DVKVTQSSRYLVKRTGEKVFLECVQDMDHENMFWYRQDPGLGLRLIYFSYDVKMKEKGDIPEGYSVSREKKERFSLILESASTNQTSMYLCASSPWVAGQGSSGANVLTFGAGSRLTVL.

The chain couples TRBV27 to TRBJ1-1, with D hard to call. The V end was cut by 3 bases, the J end by 0 bases, with 5 bases between. Germline assignment: CDR1 MNHEY and CDR2 SMNVEV (reference sequence). The CDR3 runs 13 residues. Written as DNA, the CDR3 is TGTGCCAGCAGTTTGGGGATGAACACTGAAGCTTTCTTT. This encodes CASSLGMNTEAFF.